This T cell receptor (beta chain) came from a study of control samples from healthy donors and cancer patients. Measured with immunoSEQ multiplex PCR; TCRdb has only the in-frame clones, and not every one. The profile shows 170,000 or so clones, around 93% of them singletons. The CDR3 contains 12 residues. V lost 4 bases, J lost 6 bases, and 9 bases lay in between. What was sequenced was blood. The chain employs TRBV12-3 or TRBV12-4 and TRBJ1-2; D is undetermined. This sequence was found in a man aged 18 to 35 in good health. The CDR3 DNA reads as TGTGCCAGCAGTTCCGGGTATAATGGCTACACCTTC. Translating gives CASSSGYNGYTF.